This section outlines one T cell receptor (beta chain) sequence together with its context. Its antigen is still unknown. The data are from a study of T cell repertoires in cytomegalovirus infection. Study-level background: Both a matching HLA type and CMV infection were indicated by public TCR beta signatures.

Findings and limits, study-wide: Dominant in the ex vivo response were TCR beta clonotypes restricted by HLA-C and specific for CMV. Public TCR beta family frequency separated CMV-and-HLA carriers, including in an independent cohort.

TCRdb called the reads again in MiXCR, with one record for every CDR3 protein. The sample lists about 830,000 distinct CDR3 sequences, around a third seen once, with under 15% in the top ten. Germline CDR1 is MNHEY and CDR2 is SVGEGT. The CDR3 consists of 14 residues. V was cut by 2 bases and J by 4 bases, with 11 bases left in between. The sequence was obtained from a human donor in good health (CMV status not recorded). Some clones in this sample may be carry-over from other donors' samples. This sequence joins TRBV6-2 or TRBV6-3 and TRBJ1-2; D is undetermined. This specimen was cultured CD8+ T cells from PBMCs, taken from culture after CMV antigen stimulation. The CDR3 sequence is CASSYADLLYGYTF. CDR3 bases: TGTGCCAGCAGTTACGCAGACCTCCTCTATGGCTACACCTTC.